This record concerns one T cell receptor beta chain sequence. Its antigen target is currently unknown. The sample holds no much larger clone one base away, and base qualities are not on file. The sample contains more than one DNA sequence encoding this CDR3. This record belongs to a study of shared clonotypes between healthy human individuals (dated by TCRdb to 2020 to 2022). Regarding the research as a whole: The cohort included a few men and a couple of women between 18 and 49 years of age. For each donor, CD4 naive and CD4 memory were each given three plates, CD8 naive was given two plates, and CD8 memory was given one plate. To increase sequencing depth and limit assay-specific biases, different laboratories used diverse techniques to prepare libraries and sequence TCR repertoires. Each donor's leukapheresis produced roughly between roughly 0.85 and 9.5 billion PBMCs. To estimate repertoire size and how much clonotype sharing occurs between individuals, the study deeply sequenced the blood TCR repertoires of five healthy adults. Here is what the overall study found, with its caveats: Rarefaction of sorted-subset datasets indicated incomplete sequencing despite the large sequencing depth. Pairwise subsampling led to the expectation that sequencing depth would affect the degree of clonotype sharing among donors. Because the study included a small number of donors, the genetic and exposure-history diversity represented was limited. Compared with non-shared clonotypes, the clonotypes found in all four sorted-subset donors had higher generation probabilities. Sampling was restricted to blood, and TCR repertoires in tissues likely differ from the TCR repertoires found in blood. Larger estimated clonotype richness was generally found for naive subsets than for memory subsets. Across a few donors, approximately 5% of naive CD4, more than 3% of naive CD8, 2% to 2.5% of memory CD4, and under 0.45% of memory CD8 clonotypes were shared.

Using the deep immunoSEQ assay, TCR CDR3 regions were amplified from genomic DNA by multiplex PCR. For each cell subset, the extracted genomic DNA was distributed evenly across all wells of several immunoSEQ 96-well plates, and each plate served as one replicate. Each replicate PCR for sorted subsets received 150 to 250 ng genomic DNA, equal to roughly 33,000 T cell genomes. The purified libraries were quantified using a Qubit 3.0 fluorometer, sized with a Bioanalyzer 2100, and then quantified again using the KAPA Library Quantification kit. Each immunoSEQ 96-well plate was sequenced on its own single-read 150-cycle Illumina NextSeq 550 flow cell. In the original analysis: The immunoSEQ output contained only junctional sequences without quality scores, so filtering could not match that applied to full-length reads. To assign V/J genes and CDR3, sequences were annotated against IMGT germline references using PyIR, a Python wrapper for IgBLAST v1.9. Any read was removed if the V/J assignment was weak (E-value above 1e-6), the CDR3 was missing, or the read contained stop codons, out-of-frame junctions, or ambiguous translated residues. V3J clonotypes were defined as sequences sharing the same inferred V gene, J gene, and CDR3 amino acid sequence. Percentage overlap between repertoires was calculated by dividing the number of shared unique clonotypes by the size of the smaller repertoire. Richness of each repertoire was evaluated using RTK rarefaction, the Chao1 estimator, and Recon v2.1 estimates of unobserved clonotypes. OLGA was used to compute generation probabilities for all TCRbeta clonotypes that the gDNA method yielded from a few donors. The clones in this table, taken by TCRdb from immuneACCESS, are in-frame only. Not every clone is retained; where verified, under half of the shortfall comes from an unresolved V gene, and the cause of the rest is unknown. V, J and clone size are taken as reported in that table, and D and trimming were inferred from the DNA itself. Present in this sample are 2,100,000 or so clones, roughly 95% of which were seen just once. The ten largest clones represent 0.1% to 0.15% of the sample.

After removal of 4 bases from V and 4 bases from J, the junction retains 5 bases not matched to a gene. From cysteine to phenylalanine, the CDR3 is 14 amino acids long. Left in the record is the CDR3 DNA by itself, 42 bases read in frame from the first base. CDR1 is given as SGHRS and CDR2 as YFSETQ, both from the germline V gene. Healthy HIV-negative adults with no recently reported acute infections or vaccinations were included as donors. Every donor was a Caucasian adult residing in Nashville, Tennessee, USA. Magnetic negative selection was used to enrich CD4+ T cells, after which naive cells were positively selected on CD45RA and the negative fraction became the memory subset. Blood was obtained by leukapheresis, after which PBMCs were separated by Ficoll-Histopaque density gradient centrifugation and cryopreserved in liquid nitrogen vapor phase. Analytical flow cytometry was used to check the purity and quantity of each magnetically sorted T cell population. Genomic DNA was isolated from each sorted fraction and quantified by UV absorbance on a Nanodrop 2000c.

The V and J segments used are TRBV5-1 and TRBJ1-1; 9 of the junction bases match TRBD1. The sequence came from a man aged 18 to 35 in good health. Material: naive CD4+ T cells sorted from blood. Taken with the paper, the label for cell subset or site translates to: CD45RA+ positively selected. The CDR3 reads as follows: CASSVGQGGTEAFF. The nucleotides are TGCGCCAGCAGCGTGGGACAGGGAGGCACTGAAGCTTTCTTT.